This T cell receptor beta chain originates from a study of T cells in localized non-small cell lung cancer. Points from the study as a whole: Adjacent lung was found to contain a median about 62 of the top 100 tumor clones. Among blood samples, higher T cell density accompanied longer overall survival. Uninvolved adjacent lung showed the highest T cell clonality, exceeding tumor.

Profiling relied on immunoSEQ multiplex PCR, and the TCRdb table lists in-frame clones only, not all of them. The sample lists 40,000 or so clones; approximately 84% were seen once. Trimming took 5 bases from V and 2 from J, leaving 15 bases between them. The CDR3 runs 15 residues. Germline lookup yields CDR1 SGHTA and CDR2 FQGNSA. For this clone: Its target is not known.

The chain links TRBV7-2 to TRBJ1-2; the D is unclear. This sequence originates from a man between 40 and 69 years old with stage I lung adenocarcinoma. Material: peripheral blood, obtained before any cancer treatment. CDR3 in DNA: TGTGCCAGCAGCGTCTCGGGTACAGAAAACTATGGCTACACCTTC. It specifies CASSVSGTENYGYTF.